This T cell receptor (beta chain) was sequenced for a study of control samples from healthy donors and cancer patients. The protocol was immunoSEQ multiplex PCR, while the TCRdb copy is restricted to in-frame clones and leaves out a portion. The repertoire holds over 65,000 clones, roughly 94% seen once, with 6.2% in the top ten. The V gene's germline CDR1 is SNHLY and CDR2 FYNNEI. V lost 6 bases to trimming and J lost 8 bases, with 22 bases between them. This CDR3 has 15 residues. Sequencing was performed on blood. The V gene is TRBV2, the J gene TRBJ1-2; weak D call: TRBD1 (6 bases). This sequence was found in a woman aged 40 to 50 in good health. This chain's CDR3 is CASSGTHSITSGYTF. Written as DNA, the CDR3 is TGTGCCAGCAGCGGGACACACTCCATAACAAGCGGCTACACCTTC.